One sample yielded the 15 T cell receptor beta chains listed below, sequenced in a study of OX40 agonist ivuxolimab in advanced cancers. Profiling relied on immunoSEQ multiplex PCR, and the TCRdb table lists in-frame clones only, not all of them. The sample includes 35,000 to 55,000 clones, 75% to 90% seen only once; the top ten take under 11%. Sequenced here: CD4+ or CD8+ T cells sorted from blood, sampled in a trial of the OX40 agonist ivuxolimab. These receptors were taken from an adult with an advanced solid tumor such as melanoma, head and neck, liver or kidney cancer.

This clone was seen only a few times. This sequence joins TRBV6-6 and TRBJ1-4; 8 bases match TRBD1. CDR3 length equals 14 residues. Germline V gives CDR1 MNHNY, CDR2 SVGAGI (reference sequence). V lost 4 bases to trimming and J lost 5 bases; unmatched junction nucleotides: 3. This CDR3 reads CASSWTGSNEKLFF. The CDR3 region has the DNA TGTGCCAGCAGTTGGACAGGGTCGAATGAAAAACTGTTTTTT.

The V and J genes are TRBV28 and TRBJ1-2; unclear D gene. This CDR3 spans 14 amino acids. Germline values: CDR1 MDHEN, CDR2 SYDVKM. V lost 2 bases, J lost 4 bases, and 11 bases lay in between. The CDR3 DNA is TGTGCCAGCAGTTTACAGGCCAGCGTCTATGGCTACACCTTC. It is translated as CASSLQASVYGYTF.

The V call is TRBV2, the J call TRBJ1-5, with 8 bases identical to TRBD1. This CDR3 is built from 13 residues. J gave up 4 bases and V 8 bases, and 4 bases lay outside the gene matches. The germline gives CDR1 SNHLY, CDR2 FYNNEI. CDR3 DNA: TGTGCCAGCCGACAGGGGATAAATCAGCCCCAGCATTTT. Translation gives CASRQGINQPQHF. Full variable domain (remainder filled in from reference TRBV2 and TRBJ1-5): EPEVTQTPSHQVTQMGQEVILRCVPISNHLYFYWYRQILGQKVEFLVSFYNNEISEKSEIFDDQFSVERPDGSNFTLKIRSTKLEDSAMYFCASRQGINQPQHFGDGTRLSIL.

CDR3: CSVDTYPGPSTDTQYF. In DNA, the CDR3 is TGCAGCGTTGATACCTATCCAGGGCCTAGCACAGATACGCAGTATTTT. This chain joins TRBV29-1 and TRBJ2-3; D may be TRBD1 (5 bases). Germline-derived CDR1 and CDR2 are SQVTM and ANQGSEA. Trimming removed 3 bases from V and 0 bases from J, with 16 bases in between. The length of the CDR3 is 16 residues.

This clone came up once. The chain uses TRBV7-9 and TRBJ1-1; D call uncertain. The CDR3 consists of 15 residues. With 1 base removed from V and 5 bases from J, the gap between germline ends came to 14 bases. Germline lookup yields CDR1 SEHNR and CDR2 FQNEAQ (reference sequence). CDR3 amino acids: CASSLEGLRGTEAFF. CDR3 nucleotide sequence: TGTGCCAGCAGCTTAGAAGGACTTCGAGGGACTGAAGCTTTCTTT.

The J gene is TRBJ2-1, the V gene TRBV28; TRBD1 is a possible D gene (6 bases). V lost 5 bases and J lost 7, with 15 bases in between. This CDR3 contains 14 residues. The germline CDR1 and CDR2 sequences are MDHEN and SYDVKM. The CDR3 loop is CASSPRDTGNEQFF. The DNA of the CDR3 is TGTGCCAGCAGTCCAAGGGACACGGGGAATGAGCAGTTCTTC.

The rearrangement links TRBV5-1 to TRBJ2-1, with 7 bases lining up with TRBD2. The trim removed 8 bases at V and 8 bases at J, leaving 7 bases unmatched. The CDR3 consists of 12 residues. CDR1 SGHRS and CDR2 YFSETQ come from the germline V gene. CDR3 DNA: TGCGCCAGTCGGCGGGAGTCCTATGAGCAGTTCTTC. It translates to CASRRESYEQFF. The whole variable domain, filled in from reference TRBV5-1 and TRBJ2-1, reads KAGVTQTPRYLIKTRGQQVTLSCSPISGHRSVSWYQQTPGQGLQFLFEYFSETQRNKGNFPGRFSGRQFSNSRSEMNVSTLELGDSALYLCASRRESYEQFFGPGTRLTVL.

The rearrangement uses TRBV5-1 and TRBJ1-1; 8 bases fit TRBD1. CDR1 is SGHRS, CDR2 YFSETQ, per germline. The CDR3 length is 16 residues. With V trimmed by 5 bases and J by 0 bases, 9 bases remained unmatched. The CDR3 sequence: CASSRTGGDLNTEAFF. The DNA of the CDR3 is TGCGCCAGCAGTCGTACAGGGGGTGATTTGAACACTGAAGCTTTCTTT.

The gene calls are TRBV6-5 and TRBJ1-4; D call uncertain. There are 12 residues in the CDR3. Germline V gene lookup returns CDR1 MNHEY and CDR2 SVGAGI. With 6 bases removed from V and 8 bases from J, the gap between germline ends came to 10 bases. The CDR3 nucleotides read TGTGCCAGCAGCACGAGATTCGAAAAACTGTTTTTT. Translating gives CASSTRFEKLFF.

CDR3 amino acids: CATRGGGKETQYF. The CDR3 region has the DNA TGTGCCACCCGTGGGGGGGGGAAAGAGACCCAGTACTTC. The chain couples TRBV6-5 to TRBJ2-5; TRBD2 matches 7 bases. Trimming took 10 bases from V and 3 from J; bases not matched to a gene: 8. CDR1 and CDR2 from the germline V gene are MNHEY and SVGAGI. CDR3 size: 13 residues.

The gene calls are TRBV19 and TRBJ2-3, with 7 bases identical to TRBD2. V shed 4 bases, J shed 5 bases, and the junction held 15 bases outside the gene matches. CDR1 is LNHDA, CDR2 SQIVND, per germline (reference sequence). The CDR3 is made up of 17 amino acids. DNA for the CDR3: TGTGCCAGTAGTAAAAACATGGGGGGGAGGGCCGAAGATACGCAGTATTTT. Protein sequence: CASSKNMGGRAEDTQYF.

The V and J genes are TRBV7-9 and TRBJ1-1; TRBD1 agrees at 7 bases. V was pared by 5 bases and J by 3 bases, with 12 bases of the junction left unmatched. Per the germline V gene, CDR1 is SEHNR and CDR2 is FQNEAQ (reference sequence). This CDR3 has 16 residues. The CDR3 DNA sequence: TGTGCCAGCAGCCCCCGACAGGGTCTGGGTTACACTGAAGCTTTCTTT. Translation gives CASSPRQGLGYTEAFF.

The J gene is TRBJ1-4, the V gene TRBV6-6; 7 nucleotides align to TRBD1. CDR1 is MNHNY and CDR2 is SVGAGI in the germline V gene (reference sequence). CDR3 length: 15 residues. Unmatched junction bases numbered 7, after V lost 2 bases and J lost 7 bases. In DNA, the CDR3 is TGTGCCAGCAGTTACCCACAGGGGAGTGGTGAAAAACTGTTTTTT. Translated, it gives CASSYPQGSGEKLFF.

The chain employs TRBV6-5 and TRBJ2-1, with D unclear. V was pared by 4 bases and J by 0 bases, with 7 bases between. This CDR3 has 14 residues. The germline gives CDR1 MNHEY, CDR2 SVGAGI. CDR3 nucleotide sequence: TGTGCCAGCAGTTCCGATCACTCCTACAATGAGCAGTTCTTC. As protein: CASSSDHSYNEQFF.

Written as DNA, the CDR3 is TGTGCCAGCAGTGAAAGCACGGGGGCTTGGGAAAAACTGTTTTTT. Its translation: CASSESTGAWEKLFF. The chain carries TRBV6-1 and TRBJ1-4, with D possibly TRBD1 on 6 matching bases. The CDR3 sequence is 15 residues long. V dropped 2 bases and J dropped 8 bases, with 15 bases sitting between them. The germline gives CDR1 MNHNS, CDR2 SASEGT.